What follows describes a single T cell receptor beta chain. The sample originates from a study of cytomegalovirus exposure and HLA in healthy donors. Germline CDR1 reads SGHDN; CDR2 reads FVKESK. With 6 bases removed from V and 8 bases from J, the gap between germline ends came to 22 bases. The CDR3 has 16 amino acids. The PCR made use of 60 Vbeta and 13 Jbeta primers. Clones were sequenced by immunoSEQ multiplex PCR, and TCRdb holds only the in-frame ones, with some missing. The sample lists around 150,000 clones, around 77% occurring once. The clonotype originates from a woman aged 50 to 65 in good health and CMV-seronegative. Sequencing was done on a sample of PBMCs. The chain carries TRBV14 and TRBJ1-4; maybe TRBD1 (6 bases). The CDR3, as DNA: TGTGCCAGCAGTCACCTCGTGCAGGGGAGCAACGAAAAACTGTTTTTT. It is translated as CASSHLVQGSNEKLFF.